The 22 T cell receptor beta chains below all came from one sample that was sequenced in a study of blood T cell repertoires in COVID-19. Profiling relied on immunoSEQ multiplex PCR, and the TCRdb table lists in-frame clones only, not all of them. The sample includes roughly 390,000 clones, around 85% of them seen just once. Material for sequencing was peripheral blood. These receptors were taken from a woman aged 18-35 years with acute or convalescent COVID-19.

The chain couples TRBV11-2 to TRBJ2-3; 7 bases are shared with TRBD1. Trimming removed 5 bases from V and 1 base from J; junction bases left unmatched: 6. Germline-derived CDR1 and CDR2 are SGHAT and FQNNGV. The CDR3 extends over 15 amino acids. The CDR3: CASSPKGQGTDTQYF. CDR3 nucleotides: TGTGCCAGCAGCCCAAAAGGACAGGGCACAGATACGCAGTATTTT.

Here the CDR3 reads CASSIGSHNEQFF. The CDR3 DNA is TGTGCCAGCAGCATCGGGAGCCACAATGAGCAGTTCTTC. This chain joins TRBV7-2 and TRBJ2-1; maybe TRBD2 (6 bases). Germline assignment: CDR1 SGHTA and CDR2 FQGNSA. The CDR3 contains 13 residues. The germline V and J ends were trimmed by 5 bases and 5 bases, with 10 bases remaining between them.

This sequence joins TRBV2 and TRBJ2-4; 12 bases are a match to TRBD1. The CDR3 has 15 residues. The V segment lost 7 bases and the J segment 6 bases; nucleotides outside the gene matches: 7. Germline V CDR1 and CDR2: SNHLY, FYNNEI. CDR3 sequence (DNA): TGTGCCAGCACCCCGGGACAGGGGGCTAGAAACATTCAGTACTTC. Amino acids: CASTPGQGARNIQYF. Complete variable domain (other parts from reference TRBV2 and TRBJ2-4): EPEVTQTPSHQVTQMGQEVILRCVPISNHLYFYWYRQILGQKVEFLVSFYNNEISEKSEIFDDQFSVERPDGSNFTLKIRSTKLEDSAMYFCASTPGQGARNIQYFGAGTRLSVL.

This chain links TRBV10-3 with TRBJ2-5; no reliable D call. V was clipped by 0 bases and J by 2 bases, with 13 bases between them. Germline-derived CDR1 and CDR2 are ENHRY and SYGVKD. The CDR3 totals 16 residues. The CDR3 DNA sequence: TGTGCCATCAGTGAGTCGAGATTAGGCGGACAAGAGACCCAGTACTTC. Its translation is CAISESRLGGQETQYF.

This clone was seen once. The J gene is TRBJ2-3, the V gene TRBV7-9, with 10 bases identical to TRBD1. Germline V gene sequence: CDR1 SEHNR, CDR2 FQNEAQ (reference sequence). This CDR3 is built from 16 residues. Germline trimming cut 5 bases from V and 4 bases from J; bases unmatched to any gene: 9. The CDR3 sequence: CASSPSGTGVADTQYF. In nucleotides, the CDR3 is TGTGCCAGCAGCCCTTCTGGGACAGGGGTGGCAGATACGCAGTATTTT.

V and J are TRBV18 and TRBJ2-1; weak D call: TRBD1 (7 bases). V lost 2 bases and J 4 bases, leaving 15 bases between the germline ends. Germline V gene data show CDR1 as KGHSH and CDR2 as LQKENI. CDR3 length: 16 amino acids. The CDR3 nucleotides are TGTGCCAGCTCACCAGCGGCAGGGGGGTCGTACAATGAGCAGTTCTTC. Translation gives CASSPAAGGSYNEQFF.

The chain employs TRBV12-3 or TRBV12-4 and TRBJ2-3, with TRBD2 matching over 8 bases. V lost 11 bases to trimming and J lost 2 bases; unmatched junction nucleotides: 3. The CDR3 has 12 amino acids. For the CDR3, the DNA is TGTGCCGCCGGGGGGGACACAGATACGCAGTATTTT. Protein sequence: CAAGGDTDTQYF.

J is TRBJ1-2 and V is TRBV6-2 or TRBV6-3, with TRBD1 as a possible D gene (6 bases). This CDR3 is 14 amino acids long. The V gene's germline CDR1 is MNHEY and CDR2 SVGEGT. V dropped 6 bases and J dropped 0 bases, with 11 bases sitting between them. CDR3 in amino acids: CASSPTGSNYGYTF. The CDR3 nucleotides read TGTGCCAGCAGCCCTACAGGGTCTAACTATGGCTACACCTTC.

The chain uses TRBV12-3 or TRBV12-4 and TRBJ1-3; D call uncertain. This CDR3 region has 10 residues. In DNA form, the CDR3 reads TGTGGGAGCTCTGGAAACACCATATATTTT. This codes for CGSSGNTIYF.

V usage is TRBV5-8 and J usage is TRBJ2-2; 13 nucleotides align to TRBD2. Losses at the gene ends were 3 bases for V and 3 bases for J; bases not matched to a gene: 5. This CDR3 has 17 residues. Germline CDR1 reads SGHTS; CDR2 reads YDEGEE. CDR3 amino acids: CASSSRLAGGDTGELFF. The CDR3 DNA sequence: TGTGCCAGCAGCTCGAGACTAGCGGGAGGTGACACCGGGGAGCTGTTTTTT.

The CDR3 nucleotides read TGTGCCAGCAGTTACTCGGTCGGGCAGGGTGACTATGGCTACACCTTC. Translation: CASSYSVGQGDYGYTF. The J gene is TRBJ1-2, the V gene TRBV6-5; tentatively, D is TRBD1 (5 bases). V was cut by 0 bases and J by 3 bases, with 14 bases left in between. The CDR3 sequence is 16 residues long. Germline CDR1 is MNHEY and CDR2 is SVGAGI.

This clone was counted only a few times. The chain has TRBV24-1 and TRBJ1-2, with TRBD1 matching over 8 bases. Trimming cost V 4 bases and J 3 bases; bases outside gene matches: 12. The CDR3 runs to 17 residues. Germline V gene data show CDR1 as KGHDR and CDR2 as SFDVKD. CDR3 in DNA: TGTGCCACCAGTGACCCCGACAGGGGCGCGTCTGACTATGGCTACACCTTC. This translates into CATSDPDRGASDYGYTF.

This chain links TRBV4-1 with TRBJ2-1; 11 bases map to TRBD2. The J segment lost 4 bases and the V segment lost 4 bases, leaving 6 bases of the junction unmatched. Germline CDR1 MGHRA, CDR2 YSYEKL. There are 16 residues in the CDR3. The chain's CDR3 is CASSLRLAGTYNEQFF. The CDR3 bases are TGCGCCAGCAGCCTACGACTAGCGGGGACTTACAATGAGCAGTTCTTC.

This CDR3 reads CASSLSWPGVVTDTQYF. CDR3 nucleotide sequence: TGTGCCAGCAGCTTGTCTTGGCCGGGAGTTGTCACAGATACGCAGTATTTT. The genes are TRBV5-4 and TRBJ2-3, with D maybe TRBD2 (6 bases). CDR1 SGHNT and CDR2 YYREEE come from the germline V gene (reference sequence). V was clipped by 1 base and J by 2 bases, with 17 bases between them. This CDR3 is 17 amino acids long.

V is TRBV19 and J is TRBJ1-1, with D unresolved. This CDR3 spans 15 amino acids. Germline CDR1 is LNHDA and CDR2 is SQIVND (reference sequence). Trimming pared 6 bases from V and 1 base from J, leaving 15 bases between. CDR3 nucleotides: TGTGCCAGTAGCAGGCGGGATCCCTCGAACACTGAAGCTTTCTTT. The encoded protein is CASSRRDPSNTEAFF.

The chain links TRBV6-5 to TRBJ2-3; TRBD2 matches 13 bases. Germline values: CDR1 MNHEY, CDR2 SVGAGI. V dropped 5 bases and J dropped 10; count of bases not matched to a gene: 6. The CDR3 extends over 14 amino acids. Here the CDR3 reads CASSPWTSGSAQYF. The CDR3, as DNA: TGTGCCAGCAGTCCTTGGACTAGCGGGAGCGCGCAGTATTTT.

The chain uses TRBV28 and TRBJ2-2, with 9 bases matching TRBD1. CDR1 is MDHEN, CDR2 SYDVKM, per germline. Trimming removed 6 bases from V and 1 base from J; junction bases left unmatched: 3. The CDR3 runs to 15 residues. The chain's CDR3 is CASRRQGENTGELFF. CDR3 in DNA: TGTGCCAGCAGAAGACAGGGGGAGAACACCGGGGAGCTGTTTTTT.

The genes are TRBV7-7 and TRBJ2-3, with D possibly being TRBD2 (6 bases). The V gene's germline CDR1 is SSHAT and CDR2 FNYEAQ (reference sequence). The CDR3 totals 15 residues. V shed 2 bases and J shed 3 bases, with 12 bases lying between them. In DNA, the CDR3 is TGTGCCAGCAGCTTAATTGGGGGGAGGACAGATACGCAGTATTTT. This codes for CASSLIGGRTDTQYF.

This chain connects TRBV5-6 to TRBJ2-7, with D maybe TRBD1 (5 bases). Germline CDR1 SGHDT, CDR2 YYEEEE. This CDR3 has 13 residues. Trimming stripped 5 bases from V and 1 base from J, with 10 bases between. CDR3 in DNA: TGTGCCAGCAGAGCCGACAGTTCCTACGAGCAGTACTTC. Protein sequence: CASRADSSYEQYF.

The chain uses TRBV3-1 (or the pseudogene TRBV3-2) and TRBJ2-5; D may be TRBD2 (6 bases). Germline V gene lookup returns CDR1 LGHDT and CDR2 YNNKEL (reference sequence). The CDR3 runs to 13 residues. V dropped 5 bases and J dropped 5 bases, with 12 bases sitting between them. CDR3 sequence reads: CASSEPGVETQYF. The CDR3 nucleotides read TGTGCCAGCAGCGAACCGGGAGTGGAGACCCAGTACTTC.

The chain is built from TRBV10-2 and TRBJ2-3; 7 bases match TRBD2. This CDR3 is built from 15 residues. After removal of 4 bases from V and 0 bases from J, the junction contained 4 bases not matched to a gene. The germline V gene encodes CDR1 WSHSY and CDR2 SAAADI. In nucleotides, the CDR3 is TGCGCCAGCAGTGTTGGTAGCGGGAGCACAGATACGCAGTATTTT. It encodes CASSVGSGSTDTQYF.

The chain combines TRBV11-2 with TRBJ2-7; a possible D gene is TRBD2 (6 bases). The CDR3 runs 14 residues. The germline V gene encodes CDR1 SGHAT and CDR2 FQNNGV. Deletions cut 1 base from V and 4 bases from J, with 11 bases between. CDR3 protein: CASSLGASVYEQYF. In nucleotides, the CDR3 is TGTGCCAGCAGCTTAGGTGCTAGCGTATACGAGCAGTACTTC.